What follows describes a single T cell receptor beta chain. The antigen is undetermined. Under the authors' procedure: A distant-metastasis classifier for papillary thyroid cancer was built using CDR3 differences across clinicopathological groups. TCRdb re-clonotyped the PCR reads through MiXCR. Here the V and J calls rest on TCRdb's processing, not on the authors' analysis. The table includes tens of thousands of clones, about an eighth detected once. Ahead of thyroid surgery, no patient had received treatment of any kind. Trimming cost V 6 bases and J 1 base, with 14 bases left between them. CDR1 and CDR2 from the germline V gene are MDHEN and SYDVKM. The length of the CDR3 is 15 residues. The data are from a study of metastatic and nonmetastatic thyroid tumors. Across the whole study: The authors compared repertoires across blood and tumor or nodule tissue from malignant and benign thyroid patients.

Study results and limitations: It was reported that TCR beta diversity was significantly higher in malignant thyroid tumors than benign nodules, in blood and tumor.

This TCR came from a male donor with papillary thyroid cancer or a benign thyroid nodule (not recorded which). Some clones in this sample may be carry-over from other donors' samples. V and J are TRBV28 and TRBJ2-3, with D unclear. The sample was blood. The CDR3 here is CASRRSGWGTDTQYF. The CDR3 nucleotides are TGTGCCAGCAGACGTAGTGGGTGGGGCACAGATACGCAGTATTTT.